This T cell receptor beta chain was sequenced in a study of siplizumab effects on memory and regulatory T cells. Regarding the study as a whole: With siplizumab, mappable alloreactive CD4+ clones averaged around 70% Treg-derived, versus roughly 25% in controls. With siplizumab, cumulative frequency of CD4+ memory-derived alloreactive sequences dropped significantly.

Regarding this clone: What it recognizes is unknown.

About 9.5 x 10^4 TCR templates underwent assay in each sample. Profiling relied on immunoSEQ multiplex PCR, and the TCRdb table lists in-frame clones only, not all of them. The sample records about 120,000 clones, around 93% being singletons. This CDR3 spans 14 amino acids. Germline V gives CDR1 MDHEN, CDR2 SYDVKM. The ends were cut back, 2 bases at V and 4 bases at J, with 9 bases in the middle. The V call is TRBV28, the J call TRBJ1-5; perhaps TRBD1 as D (6 bases). The specimen was non-Treg CD4+ T cells sorted from blood. The receptor was isolated from a human donor in good health. The CDR3 here is CASSLRGDNQPQHF. For the CDR3, the DNA is TGTGCCAGCAGTTTAAGGGGGGATAATCAGCCCCAGCATTTT.